Listed below are T cell receptor beta chains from one sample, sequenced in a study of radiotherapy plus CTLA-4 blockade in lung cancer. The table came from immunoSEQ multiplex PCR; TCRdb's copy has only in-frame clones and leaves some out. The sample holds tens of thousands of clones, about 88% seen once. Sample: peripheral blood, taken from a patient treated with radiotherapy plus ipilimumab. The origin of the receptors is a human donor with non-small cell lung cancer that progressed on radiotherapy plus ipilimumab. CDR3s include the opening cysteine and the closing phenylalanine or tryptophan. D genes are given only for firm matches. The size field is filled for only some rows; it gives once, few, many or a size class.

clone size,D gene,V gene,J gene,CDR3 protein,CDR3 DNA
NA,TRBD2,TRBV7-2,TRBJ2-5,CASSFRLAGGPEKTQYF,TGTGCCAGCAGCTTCCGACTAGCGGGGGGGCCGGAGAAGACCCAGTACTTC
NA,NA,TRBV19,TRBJ2-4,CASSTTGAKNIQYF,TGTGCCAGTAGTACCACAGGGGCCAAAAACATTCAGTACTTC
NA,NA,TRBV7-2,TRBJ1-1,CASSSWNVNAEAFF,TGTGCCAGCAGCTCGTGGAATGTGAACGCTGAAGCTTTCTTT
NA,NA,TRBV14,TRBJ2-7,CASSQRRTVPGYEQYF,TGTGCCAGCAGCCAAAGACGGACAGTACCGGGCTACGAGCAGTACTTC
NA,NA,TRBV30,TRBJ1-2,CAWSVNMGITGYTF,TGTGCCTGGAGTGTAAACATGGGCATTACGGGCTACACCTTC
NA,TRBD1,TRBV27,TRBJ1-3,CASSRLTGISGNTIYF,TGTGCCAGCAGTAGACTGACAGGGATCTCTGGAAACACCATATATTTT
NA,NA,TRBV21-1,TRBJ1-5,CASNNGYSNQPQHF,TGTGCCAGCAATAACGGGTATAGCAATCAGCCCCAGCATTTT
NA,NA,TRBV27,TRBJ1-2,CASSLSRERPADYTF,TGTGCCAGCAGTTTATCTAGGGAACGGCCGGCTGACTACACCTTC
NA,TRBD2,TRBV7-6,TRBJ2-7,CASSLSSGGPSYEQYF,TGTGCCAGCAGCTTATCTAGCGGGGGGCCCTCCTACGAGCAGTACTTC
NA,NA,TRBV6-1,TRBJ2-1,CASRELVGYNEQFF,TGTGCCAGCAGGGAACTAGTGGGATACAATGAGCAGTTCTTC
few,TRBD2,TRBV4-3,TRBJ2-5,CASSQGTGTSGRGETQYF,TGCGCCAGCAGCCAAGGAACCGGGACTAGCGGGAGAGGAGAGACCCAGTACTTC
NA,NA,TRBV6-4,TRBJ1-5,CASSPDSEQPQHF,TGTGCCAGCAGTCCCGATTCGGAGCAGCCCCAGCATTTT
NA,NA,TRBV6-1,TRBJ2-2,CASSVSRPSTGELFF,TGTGCCAGCAGTGTCTCAAGGCCTTCCACCGGGGAGCTGTTTTTT
NA,TRBD1,TRBV11-3,TRBJ2-2,CASSLAQGATGELFF,TGTGCCAGCAGCTTAGCCCAGGGGGCGACCGGGGAGCTGTTTTTT
once,NA,TRBV30,TRBJ1-2,CAWSLIVYRKGGYTF,TGTGCCTGGAGTCTAATCGTGTACAGGAAGGGCGGCTACACCTTC
NA,TRBD1,TRBV2,TRBJ1-3,CASMGTGSGNTIYF,TGTGCCAGCATGGGGACAGGCTCTGGAAACACCATATATTTT
once,TRBD1,TRBV6-5,TRBJ1-2,CASSFQDRGGYGYTF,TGTGCCAGCAGTTTCCAGGACAGGGGCGGCTATGGCTACACCTTC
NA,NA,TRBV29-1,TRBJ2-2,CSVTRGTNTGELFF,TGCAGCGTTACCCGCGGGACGAACACCGGGGAGCTGTTTTTT
NA,NA,TRBV5-1,TRBJ2-7,CASSTGPLASEQYF,TGCGCCAGCAGTACAGGACCTCTCGCCTCCGAGCAGTACTTC
few,NA,TRBV6-5,TRBJ2-6,CASKDSGANVLTF,TGTGCCAGCAAGGACTCTGGGGCCAACGTCCTGACTTTC
NA,TRBD2,TRBV5-4,TRBJ2-3,CASSLGAGGADTQYF,TGTGCCAGCAGCCTTGGGGCGGGGGGCGCAGATACGCAGTATTTT
NA,NA,TRBV27,TRBJ2-3,CASSLLGVSTDTQYF,TGTGCCAGCAGTTTATTAGGGGTCAGCACAGATACGCAGTATTTT
NA,NA,TRBV6-1,TRBJ1-1,CASSAEIGRPNTEAFF,TGTGCCAGCAGTGCCGAGATTGGGAGACCGAACACTGAAGCTTTCTTT
NA,NA,TRBV5-1,TRBJ2-2,CASSPDSNTGELFF,TGCGCCAGCAGCCCTGACAGCAACACCGGGGAGCTGTTTTTT
NA,TRBD1,TRBV2,TRBJ1-5,CASSALTGDNQPQHF,TGTGCCAGCAGCGCTCTGACAGGGGACAATCAGCCCCAGCATTTT
once,TRBD2,TRBV7-6,TRBJ2-1,CASSQGLGLAGVRNEQFF,TGTGCCAGCAGCCAAGGGCTTGGGCTAGCGGGGGTCCGCAATGAGCAGTTCTTC
NA,NA,TRBV13,TRBJ2-3,CASSSGAYGTDTQYF,TGTGCCAGCAGCTCCGGGGCCTATGGCACAGATACGCAGTATTTT
NA,TRBD1,TRBV2,TRBJ2-3,CASTGQGTDTQYF,TGTGCCAGCACCGGACAGGGAACAGATACGCAGTATTTT
NA,NA,TRBV18,TRBJ1-2,CASSPTGGYGYTF,TGTGCCAGCTCACCAACAGGAGGCTATGGCTACACCTTC